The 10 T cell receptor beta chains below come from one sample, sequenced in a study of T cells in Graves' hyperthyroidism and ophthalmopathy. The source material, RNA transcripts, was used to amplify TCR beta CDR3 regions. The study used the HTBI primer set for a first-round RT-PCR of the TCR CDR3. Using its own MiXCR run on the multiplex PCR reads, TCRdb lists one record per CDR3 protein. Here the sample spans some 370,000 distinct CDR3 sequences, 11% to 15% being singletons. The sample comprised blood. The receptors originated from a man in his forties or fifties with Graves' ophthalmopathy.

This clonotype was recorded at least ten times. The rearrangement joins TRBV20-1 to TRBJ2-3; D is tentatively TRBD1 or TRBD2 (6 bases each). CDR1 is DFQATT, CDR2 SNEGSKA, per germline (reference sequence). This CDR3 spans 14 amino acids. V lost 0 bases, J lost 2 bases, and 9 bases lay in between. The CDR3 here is CSARDWGATDTQYF. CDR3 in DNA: TGCAGTGCTAGAGACTGGGGGGCCACAGATACGCAGTATTTT.

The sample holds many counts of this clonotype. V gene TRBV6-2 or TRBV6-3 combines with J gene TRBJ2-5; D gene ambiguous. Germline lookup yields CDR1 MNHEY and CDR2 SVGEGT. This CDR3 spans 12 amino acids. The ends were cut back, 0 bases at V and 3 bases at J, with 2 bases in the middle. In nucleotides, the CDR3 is TGTGCCAGCAGTTACTCAAAAGAGACCCAGTACTTC. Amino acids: CASSYSKETQYF.

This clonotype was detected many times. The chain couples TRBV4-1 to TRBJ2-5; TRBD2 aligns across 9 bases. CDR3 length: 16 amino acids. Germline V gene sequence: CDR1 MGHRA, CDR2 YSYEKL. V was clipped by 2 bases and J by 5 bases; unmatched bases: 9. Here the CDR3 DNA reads TGCGCCAGCAGCCAACCCCTAGCGGGAACTAAGGAGACCCAGTACTTC. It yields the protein CASSQPLAGTKETQYF.

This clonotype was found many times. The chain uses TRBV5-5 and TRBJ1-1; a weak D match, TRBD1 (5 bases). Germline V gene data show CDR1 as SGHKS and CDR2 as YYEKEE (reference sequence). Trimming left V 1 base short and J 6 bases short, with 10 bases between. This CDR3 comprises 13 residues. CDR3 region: CASSLTVQAEAFF. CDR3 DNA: TGTGCCAGCAGCTTGACGGTACAGGCTGAAGCTTTCTTT.

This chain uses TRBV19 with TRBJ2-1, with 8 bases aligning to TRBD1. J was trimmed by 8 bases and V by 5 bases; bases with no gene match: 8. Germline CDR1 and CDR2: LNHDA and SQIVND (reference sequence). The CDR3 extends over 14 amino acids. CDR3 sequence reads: CASSSRTGLHEQFF. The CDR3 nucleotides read TGTGCCAGTAGTTCCCGGACAGGGCTTCATGAGCAGTTCTTC.

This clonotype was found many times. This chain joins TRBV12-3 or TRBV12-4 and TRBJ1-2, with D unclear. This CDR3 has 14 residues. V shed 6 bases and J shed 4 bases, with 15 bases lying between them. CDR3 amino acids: CASSTTEEAYGYTF. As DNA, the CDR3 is TGTGCCAGCAGCACCACAGAGGAAGCCTATGGCTACACCTTC.

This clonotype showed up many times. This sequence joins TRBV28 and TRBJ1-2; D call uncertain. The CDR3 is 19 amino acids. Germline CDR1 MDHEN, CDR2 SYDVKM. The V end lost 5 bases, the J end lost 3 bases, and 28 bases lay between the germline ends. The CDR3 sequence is CASSPTTAHNLEIHYGYTF. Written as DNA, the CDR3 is TGTGCCAGCAGTCCAACGACCGCCCACAACCTCGAAATCCACTATGGCTACACCTTC.

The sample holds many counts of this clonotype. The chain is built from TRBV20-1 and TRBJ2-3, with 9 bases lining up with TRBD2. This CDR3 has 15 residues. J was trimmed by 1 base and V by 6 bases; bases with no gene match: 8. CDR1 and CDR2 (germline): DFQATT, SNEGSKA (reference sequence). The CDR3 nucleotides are TGCAGTGCCATTAAGGTAGCGGGAGGCACAGATACGCAGTATTTT. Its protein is CSAIKVAGGTDTQYF.

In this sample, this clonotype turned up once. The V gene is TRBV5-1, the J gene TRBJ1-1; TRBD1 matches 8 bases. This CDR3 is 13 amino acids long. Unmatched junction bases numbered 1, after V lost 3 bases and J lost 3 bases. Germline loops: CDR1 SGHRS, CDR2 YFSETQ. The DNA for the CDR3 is TGCGCCAGCAGCTGGGGACAGGACACTGAAGCTTTCTTT. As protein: CASSWGQDTEAFF.

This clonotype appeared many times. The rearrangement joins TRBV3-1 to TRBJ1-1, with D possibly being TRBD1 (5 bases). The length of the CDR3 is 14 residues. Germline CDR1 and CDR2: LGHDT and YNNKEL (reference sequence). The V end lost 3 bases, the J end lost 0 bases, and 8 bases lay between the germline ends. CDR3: CASSQMDMNTEAFF. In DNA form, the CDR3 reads TGTGCCAGCAGCCAGATGGACATGAACACTGAAGCTTTCTTT.